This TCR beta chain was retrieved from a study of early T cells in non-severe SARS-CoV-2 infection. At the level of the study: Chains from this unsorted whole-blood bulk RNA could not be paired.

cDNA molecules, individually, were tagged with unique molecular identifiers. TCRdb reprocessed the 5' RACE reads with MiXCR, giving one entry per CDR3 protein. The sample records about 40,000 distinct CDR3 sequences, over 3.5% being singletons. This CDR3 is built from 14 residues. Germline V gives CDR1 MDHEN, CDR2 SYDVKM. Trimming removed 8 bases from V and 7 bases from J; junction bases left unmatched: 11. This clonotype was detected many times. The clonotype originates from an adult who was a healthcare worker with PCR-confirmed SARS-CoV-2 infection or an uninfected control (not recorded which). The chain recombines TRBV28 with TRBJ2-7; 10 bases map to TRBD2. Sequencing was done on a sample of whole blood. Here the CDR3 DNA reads TGTGCCAGCGCCCGGGGGAGCGGGAGGGGTGAGCAGTACTTC. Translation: CASARGSGRGEQYF.